One sample yielded the 30 T cell receptor beta chains listed below, sequenced in a study of blood T cell repertoires in COVID-19. Profiled with immunoSEQ multiplex PCR; TCRdb holds only in-frame clones, not every one. The sample has 200,000 to 300,000 clones; roughly 76% are singletons. Sequencing input: peripheral blood. The source is an elderly woman with COVID-19, enrolled during active disease.

The chain has TRBV6-5 and TRBJ1-1, with D possibly matching TRBD1 (5 bases). CDR1 and CDR2 from the germline V gene are MNHEY and SVGAGI. CDR3 length equals 14 residues. V dropped 3 bases and J dropped 3 bases, with 11 bases sitting between them. Here the CDR3 DNA reads TGTGCCAGCAGTTATAGAACAGGAGACACTGAAGCTTTCTTT. It translates to CASSYRTGDTEAFF.

Turning to this clone: One end of the junction does not line up with germline, which may come from a read error. In the same sample, other DNA sequences code for this CDR3. The rearrangement uses TRBV7-9 and TRBJ1-2; 8 bases line up with TRBD1. Germline loops: CDR1 SEHNR, CDR2 FQNEAQ (reference sequence). The CDR3 has 13 residues. The CDR3 nucleotides are TGTGCCAGCAGTTTAGGACAGGGCTATGGCTACACCTTC. The encoded protein is CASSLGQGYGYTF.

The rearrangement uses TRBV7-8 and TRBJ1-1; D gene uncertain. V lost 3 bases and J lost 5, with 10 bases in between. This CDR3 is built from 13 residues. The germline V gene encodes CDR1 SGHVS and CDR2 FQNEAQ. For the CDR3, the DNA is TGTGCCAGCAGCTTCCCAGGAGGGACTGAAGCTTTCTTT. It specifies CASSFPGGTEAFF.

The genes are TRBV27 and TRBJ1-2; TRBD1 agrees at 7 bases. The CDR3 consists of 15 residues. With V trimmed by 5 bases and J by 4 bases, 10 bases remained unmatched. CDR1 is MNHEY, CDR2 SMNVEV, per germline (reference sequence). The CDR3: CASSDTDRALYGYTF. CDR3 DNA sequence: TGTGCCAGCAGTGATACCGACAGGGCCCTCTATGGCTACACCTTC.

This clone showed up just once. V and J are TRBV5-1 and TRBJ2-7; 11 nucleotides match TRBD2. The CDR3 extends over 15 amino acids. Germline CDR1 and CDR2: SGHRS and YFSETQ. J gave up 1 base and V 3 bases, and 3 bases lay outside the gene matches. CDR3 nucleotide sequence: TGCGCCAGCAGCTGGGGGACTAGCGGTTCCTACGAGCAGTACTTC. This translates into CASSWGTSGSYEQYF. Full variable domain (rest looked up from reference TRBV5-1 and TRBJ2-7): KAGVTQTPRYLIKTRGQQVTLSCSPISGHRSVSWYQQTPGQGLQFLFEYFSETQRNKGNFPGRFSGRQFSNSRSEMNVSTLELGDSALYLCASSWGTSGSYEQYFGPGTRLTVT.

J is TRBJ1-1 and V is TRBV29-1; tentative D call: TRBD1 (5 bases). This CDR3 has 11 residues. CDR1 is SQVTM, CDR2 ANQGSEA, per germline. Trimming removed 6 bases at V and 10 bases at J, with 15 bases between. The CDR3 region is CSVDIQGRAFF. The CDR3 DNA is TGCAGCGTCGACATTCAGGGTAGAGCTTTCTTT.

The CDR3 loop reads CASSQGTGFSGANVLTF. In nucleotides, the CDR3 is TGTGCCAGCAGCCAAGGGACAGGATTCTCTGGGGCCAACGTCCTGACTTTC. V and J are TRBV5-4 and TRBJ2-6; 8 bases fit TRBD1. V was pared by 4 bases and J by 0 bases, with 6 bases of the junction left unmatched. Germline assignment: CDR1 SGHNT and CDR2 YYREEE (reference sequence). The CDR3 spans 17 residues.

This clone was picked up a small number of times. The rearrangement links TRBV2 to TRBJ2-1; the match to TRBD2 covers 10 bases. Unmatched junction bases numbered 15, after V lost 6 bases and J lost 7 bases. Germline assignment: CDR1 SNHLY and CDR2 FYNNEI. The CDR3 spans 17 residues. CDR3 coding DNA: TGTGCCAGCAGCTCCCCGGGACTAGCGACGGTAGGAAATGAGCAGTTCTTC. Its translation is CASSSPGLATVGNEQFF.

This chain joins TRBV6-6 and TRBJ2-2; TRBD1 matches 8 bases. Germline CDR1 MNHNY, CDR2 SVGAGI (reference sequence). J was trimmed by 9 bases and V by 6 bases; bases with no gene match: 9. The CDR3 runs to 14 residues. The CDR3 nucleotides read TGTGCCAGCAGACTACAGGGGGGAAGCCGGGAGCTGTTTTTT. Amino acids: CASRLQGGSRELFF.

The genes are TRBV3-1 (or the pseudogene TRBV3-2) and TRBJ2-3, with 8 nucleotides matching TRBD2. The CDR3 runs to 16 residues. Germline V gene lookup returns CDR1 LGHDT and CDR2 YNNKEL (reference sequence). V gave up 6 bases and J gave up 3 bases; unmatched junction bases: 11. In DNA form, the CDR3 reads TGTGCCAGCAGTCTATTGGGCGGGAGGATGACAGATACGCAGTATTTT. This translates into CASSLLGGRMTDTQYF.

This clone was seen only a few times. The chain couples TRBV10-3 to TRBJ1-5, with D unclear. This CDR3 contains 12 residues. V gave up 3 bases and J gave up 7 bases, with 7 bases separating them. Germline V gene data show CDR1 as ENHRY and CDR2 as SYGVKD. The CDR3: CAISDRGQPQHF. The DNA of the CDR3 is TGTGCCATCAGTGACCGAGGACAGCCCCAGCATTTT.

This clone showed up just a few times. V and J are TRBV20-1 and TRBJ1-1; D gene uncertain. The CDR3 runs 11 residues. V lost 7 bases to trimming and J lost 2 bases, with 8 bases between them. Germline CDR1 and CDR2: DFQATT and SNEGSKA (reference sequence). The CDR3 nucleotides are TGCAGTGGAGGTTTTAACACTGAAGCTTTCTTT. Protein sequence: CSGGFNTEAFF.

The rearrangement joins TRBV5-1 to TRBJ2-7; unclear D gene. V was clipped by 0 bases and J by 5 bases, with 9 bases between them. The CDR3 contains 13 residues. CDR1 is SGHRS, CDR2 YFSETQ, per germline. CDR3 DNA sequence: TGCGCCAGCAGCTTGGTAGCCCCGAACGAGCAGTACTTC. Encoded protein: CASSLVAPNEQYF.

The chain recombines TRBV9 with TRBJ2-7; D is ambiguous. The V end lost 0 bases, the J end lost 3 bases, and 10 bases lay between the germline ends. From germline, CDR1 is SGDLS and CDR2 YYNGEE. The CDR3 has 14 amino acids. CDR3 sequence: CASSVGGNRYEQYF. DNA of the CDR3: TGTGCCAGCAGCGTAGGCGGAAACCGCTACGAGCAGTACTTC.

The V and J genes are TRBV2 and TRBJ2-7, with D maybe TRBD1 (6 bases). The length of the CDR3 is 12 residues. Deletions cut 5 bases from V and 2 bases from J, with 7 bases between. Germline V gene lookup returns CDR1 SNHLY and CDR2 FYNNEI. CDR3 coding DNA: TGTGCCAGCAGTACAGGGCCCTACGAGCAGTACTTC. Amino acid sequence: CASSTGPYEQYF.

The chain carries TRBV30 and TRBJ2-2; 7 nucleotides agree with TRBD1. The CDR3 runs to 13 residues. V was pared by 4 bases and J by 7 bases, with 6 bases of the junction left unmatched. Germline assignment: CDR1 GTSNPN and CDR2 SVGIG (reference sequence). CDR3 loop: CAWTQTGIGELFF. The CDR3 coding sequence is TGTGCCTGGACCCAGACAGGGATCGGGGAGCTGTTTTTT.

V is TRBV7-2 and J is TRBJ1-6, with 7 positions matching TRBD1. The CDR3 runs 16 residues. Per the germline V gene, CDR1 is SGHTA and CDR2 is FQGNSA. Trimming cost V 0 bases and J 7 bases; bases outside gene matches: 6. For the CDR3, the DNA is TGTGCCAGCAGCTTAGCCGGGACAGAGAGAAATTCACCCCTCCACTTT. The encoded protein is CASSLAGTERNSPLHF.

This chain joins TRBV5-1 and TRBJ2-1; tentatively, D is TRBD2 (6 bases). Per the germline V gene, CDR1 is SGHRS and CDR2 is YFSETQ. V dropped 2 bases and J dropped 7 bases, with 13 bases sitting between them. This CDR3 is 14 amino acids long. The CDR3 DNA reads TGCGCCAGCAGCTTTCTAGCGAAGGAAAATGAGCAGTTCTTC. As protein: CASSFLAKENEQFF.

The rearrangement links TRBV28 to TRBJ1-5; D unresolved. Trimming shortened V by 3 bases and J by 9 bases, and 15 bases separated the two germline ends. The CDR3 loop spans 14 amino acids. CDR1 MDHEN and CDR2 SYDVKM come from the germline V gene. The CDR3 is CASSLGGLGGPQHF. CDR3 nucleotides: TGTGCCAGCAGTTTGGGAGGGTTAGGTGGGCCCCAGCATTTT.

This chain links TRBV6-5 with TRBJ1-3, with no clear D. This CDR3 region has 14 residues. Germline-derived CDR1 and CDR2 are MNHEY and SVGAGI. Deletions cut 7 bases from V and 0 bases from J, with 10 bases between. The CDR3 DNA reads as TGTGCCAGCACCGAGGTCTACTCTGGAAACACCATATATTTT. This sequence encodes CASTEVYSGNTIYF.

This clone showed up just a few times. This chain uses TRBV29-1 with TRBJ1-1; a weak D match, TRBD1 (6 bases). The germline V gene encodes CDR1 SQVTM and CDR2 ANQGSEA. This CDR3 comprises 13 residues. The V end lost 5 bases, the J end lost 4 bases, and 14 bases lay between the germline ends. The CDR3 bases are TGCAGCGTTACACAGGGTAGGCGCACTGAAGCTTTCTTT. Translating it yields CSVTQGRRTEAFF.

V usage is TRBV6-2 or TRBV6-3 and J usage is TRBJ1-5, with D hard to call. This CDR3 region has 13 residues. Trimming took 2 bases from V and 7 from J, leaving 9 bases between them. Germline V gene sequence: CDR1 MNHEY, CDR2 SVGEGT. This CDR3 is CASSYTGVQPQHF. CDR3 nucleotides: TGTGCCAGCAGTTACACGGGTGTCCAGCCCCAGCATTTT.

This sequence joins TRBV5-1 and TRBJ1-1; a weak D match, TRBD1 (6 bases). Germline lookup yields CDR1 SGHRS and CDR2 YFSETQ. This CDR3 has 16 amino acids. Trimming stripped 0 bases from V and 1 base from J, with 13 bases between. The CDR3 loop reads CASSLGLGAANTEAFF. In DNA, the CDR3 is TGCGCCAGCAGCTTGGGCTTGGGGGCAGCGAACACTGAAGCTTTCTTT.

On this clone: Compared with germline, one end of the junction differs, possibly owing to a read error. The V call is TRBV28, the J call TRBJ1-1; D not resolved. This CDR3 is built from 12 residues. Per the germline V gene, CDR1 is MDHEN and CDR2 is SYDVKM. The CDR3 DNA reads TGTGCCAGCAGTTGGAGTCACATCCCCCCGGCCTTT. Protein sequence: CASSWSHIPPAF.

This sequence joins TRBV7-9 and TRBJ1-2, with TRBD1 identical over 12 bases. This CDR3 contains 15 residues. Germline loops: CDR1 SEHNR, CDR2 FQNEAQ (reference sequence). V was clipped by 4 bases and J by 6 bases; unmatched bases: 6. CDR3 sequence (DNA): TGTGCCAGCAGCTCCTTCGGGACAGGGGGCCATGGCTACACCTTC. This sequence encodes CASSSFGTGGHGYTF.

This chain connects TRBV2 to TRBJ1-5, with D tentatively TRBD1 (6 bases). Trimming left V 5 bases short and J 4 bases short, with 15 bases between. The CDR3 extends over 15 amino acids. Germline CDR1 is SNHLY and CDR2 is FYNNEI. CDR3 region: CASSPRQVRNQPQHF. The DNA of the CDR3 is TGTGCCAGCAGTCCTCGACAGGTACGGAATCAGCCCCAGCATTTT.

The sample holds a few counts of this clone. The CDR3 spells CASSIAFAGSGNTIYF. The CDR3 coding sequence is TGTGCCAGTAGTATAGCCTTTGCCGGGTCTGGAAACACCATATATTTT. V usage is TRBV19 and J usage is TRBJ1-3, with unresolved D. V was trimmed by 1 base and J by 1 base, leaving 11 bases between them. The CDR3 runs to 16 residues. Germline assignment: CDR1 LNHDA and CDR2 SQIVND (reference sequence).

This rearrangement joins TRBV6-6 to TRBJ1-2; 9 bases map to TRBD1. The CDR3 is 14 residues long. Germline V gives CDR1 MNHNY, CDR2 SVGAGI (reference sequence). V dropped 5 bases and J dropped 6; count of bases not matched to a gene: 7. The CDR3 sequence: CASSTLGQGNGYTF. In nucleotides, the CDR3 is TGTGCCAGCAGTACCCTGGGACAGGGCAATGGCTACACCTTC.

The chain couples TRBV5-1 to TRBJ1-2; 8 bases are shared with TRBD1. The CDR3 has 15 amino acids. The germline V gene encodes CDR1 SGHRS and CDR2 YFSETQ. The ends lost 4 bases at V and 4 bases at J; junction bases unmatched: 9. In nucleotides, the CDR3 is TGCGCCAGCAGCACCCCCGGGACAGGCACCTATGGCTACACCTTC. Translated, it gives CASSTPGTGTYGYTF.

The chain has TRBV19 and TRBJ1-4, with D unresolved. The CDR3 spans 14 residues. The germline gives CDR1 LNHDA, CDR2 SQIVND (reference sequence). V dropped 4 bases and J dropped 7 bases, with 13 bases sitting between them. CDR3 DNA sequence: TGTGCCAGTAGTAAAATCGGCGGAGTTGAAAAACTGTTTTTT. This sequence encodes CASSKIGGVEKLFF.